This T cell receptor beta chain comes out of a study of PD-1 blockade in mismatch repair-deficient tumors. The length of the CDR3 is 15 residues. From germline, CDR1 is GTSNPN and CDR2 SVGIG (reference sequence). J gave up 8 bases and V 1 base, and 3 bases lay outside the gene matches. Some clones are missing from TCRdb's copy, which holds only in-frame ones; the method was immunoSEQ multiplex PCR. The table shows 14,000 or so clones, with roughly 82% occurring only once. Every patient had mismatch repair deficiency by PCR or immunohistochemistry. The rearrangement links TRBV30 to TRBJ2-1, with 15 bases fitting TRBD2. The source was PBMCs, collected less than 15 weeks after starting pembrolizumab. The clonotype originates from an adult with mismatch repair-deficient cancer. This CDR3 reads CAWSDGLAGGDEQFF. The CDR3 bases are TGTGCCTGGAGTGATGGACTAGCGGGAGGGGATGAGCAGTTCTTC. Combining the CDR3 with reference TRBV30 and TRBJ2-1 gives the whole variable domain SQTIHQWPATLVQPVGSPLSLECTVEGTSNPNLYWYRQAAGRGLQLLFYSVGIGQISSEVPQNLSASRPQDRQFILSSKKLLLSDSGFYLCAWSDGLAGGDEQFFGPGTRLTVL.